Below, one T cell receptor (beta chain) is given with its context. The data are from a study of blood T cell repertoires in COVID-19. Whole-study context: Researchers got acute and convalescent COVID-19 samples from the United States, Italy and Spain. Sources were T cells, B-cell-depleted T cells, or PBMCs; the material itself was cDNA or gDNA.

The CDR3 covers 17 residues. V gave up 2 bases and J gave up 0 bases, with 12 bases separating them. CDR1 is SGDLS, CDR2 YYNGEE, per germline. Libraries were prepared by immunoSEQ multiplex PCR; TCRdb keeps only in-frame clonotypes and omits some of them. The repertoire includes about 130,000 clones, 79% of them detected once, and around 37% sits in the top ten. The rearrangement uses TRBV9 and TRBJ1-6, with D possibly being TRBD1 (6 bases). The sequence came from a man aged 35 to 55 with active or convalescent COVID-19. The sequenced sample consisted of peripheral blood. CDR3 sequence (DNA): TGTGCCAGCAGCGTCGACAGGCCCAGCTCCTATAATTCACCCCTCCACTTT. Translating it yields CASSVDRPSSYNSPLHF.